This TCR beta chain comes out of a study of shared clonotypes between healthy human individuals. V lost 8 bases to trimming and J lost 0 bases, with 14 bases between them. This CDR3 region has 15 residues. Germline CDR1 is MNHNS and CDR2 is SASEGT. CD4+ cells underwent separation, giving CD45RA+ naive and CD45RA-negative memory subsets. 200 to 250 ng DNA, about 30,000 T cell genomes, went into each sorted-subset replicate PCR. Profiling relied on immunoSEQ multiplex PCR, and the TCRdb table lists in-frame clones only, not all of them. The table has over a million clones, around 97% seen once. The clonotype was recovered from a young man in good health. The chain combines TRBV6-1 with TRBJ1-5; D ambiguous. Material for sequencing was naive CD4+ T cells sorted from blood. Subset denoted: CD45RA+ positively selected. The chain's CDR3 is CASQPEGISNQPQHF. CDR3 DNA: TGTGCCAGCCAGCCCGAGGGCATTAGCAATCAGCCCCAGCATTTT.